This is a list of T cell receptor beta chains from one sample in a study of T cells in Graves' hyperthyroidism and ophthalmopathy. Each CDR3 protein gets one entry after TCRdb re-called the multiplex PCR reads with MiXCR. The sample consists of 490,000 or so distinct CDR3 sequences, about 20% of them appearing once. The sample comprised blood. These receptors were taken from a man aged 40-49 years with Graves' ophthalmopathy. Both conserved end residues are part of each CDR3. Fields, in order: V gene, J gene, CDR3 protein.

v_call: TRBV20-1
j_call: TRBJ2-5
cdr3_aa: CSARHRLPDF

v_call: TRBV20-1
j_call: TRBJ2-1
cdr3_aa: CSARDWASGEYNEQFF

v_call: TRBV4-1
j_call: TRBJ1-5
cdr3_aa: CASSQDVGVYQPQHF

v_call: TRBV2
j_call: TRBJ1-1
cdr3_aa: CASSLNGQGRTEAFF

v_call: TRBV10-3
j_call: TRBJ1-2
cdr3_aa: CAISDPYERNRDLYGYTF

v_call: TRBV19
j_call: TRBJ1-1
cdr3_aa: CASIRRRGRTEAFF

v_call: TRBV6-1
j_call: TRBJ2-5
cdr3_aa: CASRGRDGTLGETQYF

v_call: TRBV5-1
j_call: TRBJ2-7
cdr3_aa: CASSFAGWSYEQYF

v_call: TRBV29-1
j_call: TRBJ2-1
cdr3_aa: CSVDGRLAGGDNEQFF

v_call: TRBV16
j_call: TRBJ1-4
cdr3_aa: CASSRTDSTEKLFF

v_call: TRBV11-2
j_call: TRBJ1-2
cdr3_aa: CASSLFRNSGYTF

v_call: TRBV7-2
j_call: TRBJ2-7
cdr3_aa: CASSRLAGPLYEQYF

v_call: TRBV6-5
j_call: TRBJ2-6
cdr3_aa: CASSYERAGANVLTF

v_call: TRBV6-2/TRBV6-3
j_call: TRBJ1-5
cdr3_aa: CASNHRGWNQPQHF

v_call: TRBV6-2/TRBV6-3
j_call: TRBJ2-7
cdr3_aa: CATAAGTYEQYF

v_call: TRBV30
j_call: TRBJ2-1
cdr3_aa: CAWSVHSGNEQFF

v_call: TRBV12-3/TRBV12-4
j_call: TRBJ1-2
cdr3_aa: CASSLAGGFLPPGGYTF

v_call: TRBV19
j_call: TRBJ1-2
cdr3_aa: CASSTVPGTAKHLYTF

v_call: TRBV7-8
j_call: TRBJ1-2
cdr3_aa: CASSVKTRDFNYGYTF

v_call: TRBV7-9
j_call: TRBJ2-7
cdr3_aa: CASSSSGRGYEQYF

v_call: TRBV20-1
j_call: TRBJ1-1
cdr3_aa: CSASGGSTEAFF

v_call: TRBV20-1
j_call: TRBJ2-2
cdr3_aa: CSARVDRSVLNTGELFF

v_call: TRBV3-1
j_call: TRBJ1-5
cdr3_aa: CASSQAYSNQPQHF

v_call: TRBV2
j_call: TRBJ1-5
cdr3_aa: CASRPDSNQPQHF